This T cell receptor beta chain was sequenced in a study of beta chain features in type 1 diabetes. Points from the study as a whole: Over-representation of high TCR-expressing cells was a possible consequence of cDNA sequencing. Unsettled here was the matter of whether HLA type influences TCRB rearrangement. In every one of the four CD4+ subsets, TCRB CDR3s were moderately but significantly shorter in Type 1 diabetes patients. When VDJ junctions were examined, type 1 diabetes patients showed fewer insertions and more deletions.

Investigators reverse transcribed all isolated RNA, so they sequenced expressed TCRB transcripts. TCRdb's copy holds only in-frame clones and misses some; the assay was immunoSEQ multiplex PCR. The table includes about 900,000 clones, under 20% detected once. This clone was seen more than once but under ten times. Antigen: not known. Per germline, CDR1 MGHRA and CDR2 YSYEKL. The junction had 14 bases not matched to a gene; V was cut back by 3 bases and J by 3 bases. This CDR3 has 17 residues. V usage is TRBV4-1 and J usage is TRBJ2-7; 7 positions agree with TRBD2. The sequencing sample was made of naive CD4+ T cells from blood. This TCR came from a woman between 18 and 29 years old in good health. The CDR3 is CASSHQPGTKSHYEQYF. CDR3 nucleotide sequence: TGCGCCAGCAGCCACCAACCAGGGACTAAAAGCCACTACGAGCAGTACTTC.